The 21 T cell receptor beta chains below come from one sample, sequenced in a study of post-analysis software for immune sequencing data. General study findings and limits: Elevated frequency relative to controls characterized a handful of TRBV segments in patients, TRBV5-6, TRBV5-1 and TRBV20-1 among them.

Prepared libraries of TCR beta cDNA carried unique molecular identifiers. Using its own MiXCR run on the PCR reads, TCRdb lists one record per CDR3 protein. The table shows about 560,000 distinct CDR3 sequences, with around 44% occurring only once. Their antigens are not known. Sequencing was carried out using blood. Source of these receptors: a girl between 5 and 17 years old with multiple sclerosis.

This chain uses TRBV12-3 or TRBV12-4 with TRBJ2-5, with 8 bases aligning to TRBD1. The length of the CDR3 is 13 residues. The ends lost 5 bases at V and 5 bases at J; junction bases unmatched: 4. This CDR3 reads CASSRDRRETQYF. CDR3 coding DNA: TGTGCCAGCAGTAGGGACAGGAGGGAGACCCAGTACTTC.

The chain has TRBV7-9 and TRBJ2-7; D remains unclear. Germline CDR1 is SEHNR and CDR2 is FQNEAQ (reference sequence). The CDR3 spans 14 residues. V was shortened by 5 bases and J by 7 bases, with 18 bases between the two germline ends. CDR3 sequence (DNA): TGTGCCAGCAGCCCAACGGCCGAGGTGGGGGAGCAGTACTTC. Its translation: CASSPTAEVGEQYF. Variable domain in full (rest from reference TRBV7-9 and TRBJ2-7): DTGVSQNPRHKITKRGQNVTFRCDPISEHNRLYWYRQTLGQGPEFLTYFQNEAQLEKSRLLSDRFSAERPKGSFSTLEIQRTEQGDSAMYLCASSPTAEVGEQYFGPGTRLTVT.

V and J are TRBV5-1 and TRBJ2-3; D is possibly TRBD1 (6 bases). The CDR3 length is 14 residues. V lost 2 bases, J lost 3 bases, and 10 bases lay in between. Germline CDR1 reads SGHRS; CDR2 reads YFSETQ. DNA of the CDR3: TGCGCCAGCAGCTTCCTTACAGGGACAGATACGCAGTATTTT. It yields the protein CASSFLTGTDTQYF. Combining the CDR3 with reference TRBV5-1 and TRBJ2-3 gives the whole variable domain KAGVTQTPRYLIKTRGQQVTLSCSPISGHRSVSWYQQTPGQGLQFLFEYFSETQRNKGNFPGRFSGRQFSNSRSEMNVSTLELGDSALYLCASSFLTGTDTQYFGPGTRLTVL.

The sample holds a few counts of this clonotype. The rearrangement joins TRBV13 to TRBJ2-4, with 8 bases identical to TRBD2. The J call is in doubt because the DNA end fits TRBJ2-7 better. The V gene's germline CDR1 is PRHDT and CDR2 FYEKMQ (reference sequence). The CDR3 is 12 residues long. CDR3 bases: TGTGCCAGCACCGGGGGGGGACTCGAGCAGTACTTC. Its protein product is CASTGGGLEQYF.

The CDR3 sequence is CASSQLAGLGDEQFF. In DNA form, the CDR3 reads TGTGCCAGCAGCCAACTAGCGGGGTTAGGGGATGAGCAGTTCTTC. V usage is TRBV7-8 and J usage is TRBJ2-1; TRBD2 agrees at 10 bases. Germline-derived CDR1 and CDR2 are SGHVS and FQNEAQ. This CDR3 is built from 15 residues. Trimming took 5 bases from V and 8 from J; bases not matched to a gene: 9.

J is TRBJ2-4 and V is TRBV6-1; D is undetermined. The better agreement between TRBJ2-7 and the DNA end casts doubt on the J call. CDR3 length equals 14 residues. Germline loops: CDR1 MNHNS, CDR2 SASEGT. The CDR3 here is CASGYTESFSEQYF. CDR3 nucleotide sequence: TGTGCCAGCGGGTATACTGAATCGTTTTCCGAGCAGTACTTC.

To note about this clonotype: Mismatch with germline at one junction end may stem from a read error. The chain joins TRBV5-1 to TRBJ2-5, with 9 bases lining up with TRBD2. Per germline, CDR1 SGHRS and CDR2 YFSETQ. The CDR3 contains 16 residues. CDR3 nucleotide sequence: TGCGCCAGCGGCTTGACTCCACTAGCGGGTCAAGAGACCCAGTACTTC. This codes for CASGLTPLAGQETQYF.

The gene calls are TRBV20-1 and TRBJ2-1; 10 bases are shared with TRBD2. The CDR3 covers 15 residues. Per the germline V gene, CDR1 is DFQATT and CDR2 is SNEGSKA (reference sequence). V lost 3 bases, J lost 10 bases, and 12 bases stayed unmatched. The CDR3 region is CSASVLAGPYGEQFF. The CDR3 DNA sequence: TGCAGTGCTAGCGTACTAGCGGGGCCCTACGGGGAGCAGTTCTTC.

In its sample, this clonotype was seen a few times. CDR3 protein: CASTITPGELFF. The CDR3 nucleotides are TGTGCCAGCACGATAACACCCGGGGAGCTGTTTTTT. The chain has TRBV12-3 or TRBV12-4 and TRBJ2-2; D is unclear. The ends were cut back, 7 bases at V and 6 bases at J, with 9 bases in the middle. CDR3 length: 12 residues.

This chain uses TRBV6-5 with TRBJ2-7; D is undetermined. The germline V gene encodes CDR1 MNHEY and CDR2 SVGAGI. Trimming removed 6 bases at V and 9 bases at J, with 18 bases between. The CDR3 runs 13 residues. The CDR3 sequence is CASRRSSDPRQYF. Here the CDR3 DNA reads TGTGCCAGCAGACGCTCATCAGACCCGCGGCAGTACTTC.

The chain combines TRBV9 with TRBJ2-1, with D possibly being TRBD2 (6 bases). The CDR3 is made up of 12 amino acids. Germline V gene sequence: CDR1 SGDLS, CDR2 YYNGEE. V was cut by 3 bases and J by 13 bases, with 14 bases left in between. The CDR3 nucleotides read TGTGCCAGCAGCGAACCGGGACTCGACCAGTTCTTC. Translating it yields CASSEPGLDQFF.

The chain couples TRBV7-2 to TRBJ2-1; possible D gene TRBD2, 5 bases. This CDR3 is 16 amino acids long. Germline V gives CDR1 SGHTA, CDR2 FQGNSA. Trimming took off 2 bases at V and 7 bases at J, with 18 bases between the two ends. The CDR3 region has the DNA TGTGCCAGCAGCTTACGGTCGGGATTATCGGTGAATGAGCAGTTCTTC. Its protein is CASSLRSGLSVNEQFF.

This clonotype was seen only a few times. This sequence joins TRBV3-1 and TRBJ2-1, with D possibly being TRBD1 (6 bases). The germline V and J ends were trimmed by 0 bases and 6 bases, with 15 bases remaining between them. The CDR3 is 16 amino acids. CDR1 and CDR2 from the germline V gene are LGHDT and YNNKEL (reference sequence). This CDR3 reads CASSQETGFEGNEQFF. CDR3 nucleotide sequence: TGTGCCAGCAGCCAAGAGACAGGTTTCGAGGGCAATGAGCAGTTCTTC.

The CDR3 DNA is TGCAGTGCTACTAGCGGGGGGATTGCAGATACGCAGTATTTT. This encodes CSATSGGIADTQYF. This chain connects TRBV20-1 to TRBJ2-3; TRBD2 matches at 11 bases. The CDR3 length is 14 residues. The V segment lost 4 bases and the J segment 4 bases; nucleotides outside the gene matches: 4. The V gene's germline CDR1 is DFQATT and CDR2 SNEGSKA (reference sequence).

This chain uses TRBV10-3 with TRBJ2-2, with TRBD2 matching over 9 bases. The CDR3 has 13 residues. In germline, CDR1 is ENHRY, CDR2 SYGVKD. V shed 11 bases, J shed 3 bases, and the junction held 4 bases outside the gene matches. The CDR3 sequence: CAALAGHTGELFF. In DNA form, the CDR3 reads TGTGCCGCCCTAGCGGGACACACCGGGGAGCTGTTTTTT.

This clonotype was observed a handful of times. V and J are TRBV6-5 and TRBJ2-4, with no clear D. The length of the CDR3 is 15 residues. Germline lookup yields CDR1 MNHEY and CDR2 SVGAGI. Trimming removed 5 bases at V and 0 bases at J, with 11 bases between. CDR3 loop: CASSPAWGAKNIQYF. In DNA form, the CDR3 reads TGTGCCAGCAGTCCTGCTTGGGGAGCCAAAAACATTCAGTACTTC.

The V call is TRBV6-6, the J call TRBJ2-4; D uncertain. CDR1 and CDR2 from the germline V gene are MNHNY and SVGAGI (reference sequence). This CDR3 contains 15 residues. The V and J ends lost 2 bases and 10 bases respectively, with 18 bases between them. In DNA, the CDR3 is TGTGCCAGCAGTTACGTCTCTCTTTCGGAGAGGATTCAGTACTTC. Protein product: CASSYVSLSERIQYF.

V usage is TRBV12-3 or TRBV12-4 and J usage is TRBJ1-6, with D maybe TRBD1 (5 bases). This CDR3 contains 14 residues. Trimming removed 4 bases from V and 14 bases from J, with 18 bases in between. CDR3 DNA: TGTGCCAGCAGTTCACAATCGACAGCTGGATCCCTCCACTTT. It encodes CASSSQSTAGSLHF.

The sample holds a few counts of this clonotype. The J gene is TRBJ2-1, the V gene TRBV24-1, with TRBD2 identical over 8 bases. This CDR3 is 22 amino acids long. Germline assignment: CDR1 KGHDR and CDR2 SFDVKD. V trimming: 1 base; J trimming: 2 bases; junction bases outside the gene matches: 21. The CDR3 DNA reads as TGTGCCACCAGTGATTTAACCTCACGCCCCGGGAGGGCCCCTTCCCCCTACAATGAGCAGTTCTTC. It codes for CATSDLTSRPGRAPSPYNEQFF.

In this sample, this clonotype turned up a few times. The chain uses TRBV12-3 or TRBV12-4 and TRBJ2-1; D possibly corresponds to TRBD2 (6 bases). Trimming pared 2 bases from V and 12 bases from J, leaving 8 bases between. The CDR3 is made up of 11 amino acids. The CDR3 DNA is TGTGCCAGCAGTTTAAACGGGGGGCAGTTCTTC. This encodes CASSLNGGQFF.

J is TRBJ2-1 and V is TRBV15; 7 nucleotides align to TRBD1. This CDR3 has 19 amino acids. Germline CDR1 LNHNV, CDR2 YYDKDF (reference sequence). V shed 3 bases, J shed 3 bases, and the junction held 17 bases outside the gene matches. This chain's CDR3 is CATSSSIREWDRIYNEQFF. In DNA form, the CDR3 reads TGTGCCACCAGCAGCTCGATTAGGGAATGGGACAGAATCTACAATGAGCAGTTCTTC. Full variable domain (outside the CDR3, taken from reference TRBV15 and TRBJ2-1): DAMVIQNPRYQVTQFGKPVTLSCSQTLNHNVMYWYQQKSSQAPKLLFHYYDKDFNNEADTPDNFQSRRPNTSFCFLDIRSPGLGDTAMYLCATSSSIREWDRIYNEQFFGPGTRLTVL.